The rows below give T cell receptor beta chains drawn from one sample of a study of cytomegalovirus exposure and HLA in healthy donors. Profiling relied on immunoSEQ multiplex PCR, and the TCRdb table lists in-frame clones only, not all of them. The sample shows about 120,000 clones, about 76% of them seen only once. The specimen was PBMCs. These receptors were collected from a woman in her thirties or forties in good health and CMV-seronegative. Each CDR3 is given with its conserved first and last residue. D genes are given only for firm matches. Clone size is shown for a subset of rows, as once, few, many or a class of expanded clone.

v_gene	j_gene	d_gene	abundance	CDR3aa
TRBV6-5	TRBJ1-1	TRBD1	few	CASRTGPYTEAFF
TRBV6-1	TRBJ2-7	NA	NA	CASRVGGQKYEQYF
TRBV27	TRBJ1-1	NA	NA	CARQATEAFF
TRBV6-4	TRBJ2-7	NA	NA	CASKQVYEQYF
TRBV27	TRBJ1-2	NA	NA	CASSLARAHPYGYTF
TRBV27	TRBJ2-7	TRBD1	NA	CASRGQNSYEQYF
TRBV19	TRBJ1-2	TRBD1	NA	CASSASTGYNGYTF
TRBV5-6	TRBJ1-1	NA	NA	CASSLLETEAFF
TRBV7-9	TRBJ2-7	TRBD2	NA	CSSSLSGLGSYEQYF
TRBV7-2	TRBJ2-7	NA	NA	CASSFGRGYEQYF
TRBV29-1	TRBJ1-1	NA	few	CSAWGGYRDTEAFF
TRBV5-4	TRBJ2-5	TRBD2	NA	CASSLAGVETQYF
TRBV7-9	TRBJ1-2	NA	NA	CASRPVGQVGYGYTF
TRBV4-1	TRBJ1-1	NA	NA	CASSQSMQGTEAFF
TRBV28	TRBJ2-1	NA	NA	CASTRTLSYNEQFF
TRBV18	TRBJ1-1	NA	NA	CASSLPLSNTEAFF
TRBV2	TRBJ1-4	NA	few	CASMPGNEKLFF
TRBV5-4	TRBJ2-3	NA	once	CASSLWREGGTDTQYF